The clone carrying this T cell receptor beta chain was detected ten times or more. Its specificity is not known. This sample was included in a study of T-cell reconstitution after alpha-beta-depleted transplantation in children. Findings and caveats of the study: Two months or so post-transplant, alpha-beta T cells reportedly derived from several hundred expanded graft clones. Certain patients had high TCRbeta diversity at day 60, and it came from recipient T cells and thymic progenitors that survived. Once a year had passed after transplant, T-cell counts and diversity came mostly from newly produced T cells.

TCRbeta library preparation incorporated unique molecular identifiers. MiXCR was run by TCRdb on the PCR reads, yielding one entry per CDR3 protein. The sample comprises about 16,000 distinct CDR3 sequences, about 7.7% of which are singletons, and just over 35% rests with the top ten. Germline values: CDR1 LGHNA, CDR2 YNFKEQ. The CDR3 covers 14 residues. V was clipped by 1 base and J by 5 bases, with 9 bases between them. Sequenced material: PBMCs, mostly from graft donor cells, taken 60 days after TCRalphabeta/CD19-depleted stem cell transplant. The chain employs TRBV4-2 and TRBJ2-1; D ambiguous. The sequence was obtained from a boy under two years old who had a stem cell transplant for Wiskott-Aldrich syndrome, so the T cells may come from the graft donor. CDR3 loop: CASSQVRSHNEQFF. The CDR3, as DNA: TGTGCCAGCAGCCAAGTCAGATCTCACAATGAGCAGTTCTTC.